This TCR beta chain is drawn from a study of cytomegalovirus exposure and HLA in healthy donors (dated by TCRdb to about 2017). Regarding the complete study: According to an earlier analysis of 587 of the donors, about 179 million T cells yielded 90 million to 140 million unique TCR beta sequences and more than 250 Gb of sequence data. Roughly 300 gigabases of sequencing data and tens of millions of unique TCR sequences made up an early release that covered several hundred HLA-typed donors. Of the 300 to 500 genotyped donors, over 80% were placed in the genetic ancestry cluster associated with self-reported Caucasian donors. The study aimed to test whether cataloging public T cell receptors could reveal signatures of past pathogen exposure. Using immunosequencing, the study profiled T cell repertoires from 640 or so subjects and related those repertoires to cytomegalovirus serostatus. A separate validation cohort of some 130 different subjects was used in addition to the roughly 640-subject first cohort. The study combined high-throughput TCR immunosequencing, statistical association of individual TCRs with disease status, and machine learning to predict cytomegalovirus infection status. In a later analysis, previously published TCR beta repertoires from about 640 donors were re-analyzed and high-resolution HLA genotyping was added so that TCR occurrence patterns could be studied. Rather than drawing on any new phenotypic data, the later analysis identified candidate immune exposures from TCR beta sequences and the way those sequences occurred across donors. An earlier analysis of around 580 of the donors used high-throughput TCR beta sequencing to judge whether each TCR beta V gene segment behaved as functional or pseudogenic. Donor age, sex, ethnicity and CMV serostatus were compiled together with the repertoire data. In a later genetic analysis, genome-wide SNP genotypes for about 55% of the roughly 670 donors were used, and that subset was treated as a discovery cohort. All discovery cohort repertoires had been generated using a single sequencing platform. HLA typing covered class I and class II loci at four-digit resolution. Typing coverage varied by locus: about 620-630 donors for A, B, C, DRB1 and DQB1; around 560 for DQA1; more than 600 for DPA1; some 470 for DPB1. Because of strong linkage in the cohort, five DR-DQ haplotypes were treated as single units for association and clustering. Among over 350 genotyped donors of the cohort, an average of approximately 230,000 unique TCR beta nucleotide sequences were sequenced per donor, around 20% of them non-productive. General findings and caveats noted by the study authors: Most CMV-associated TCR beta chains appeared to be HLA-restricted in a later analysis, and the HLA associations seemed to be driven largely by CMV exposure. When HLA alleles, especially DR and DQ, strongly co-occurred, attributing TCR associations to individual alleles was difficult. At a false discovery rate of 0.05, a later analysis linked about 17,000 TCR beta sequences to specific HLA alleles. According to the authors, the approach could potentially be generalized to other disease states and immunological phenotypes. The cohort was sequenced for TCR beta chains only, and without alpha or paired-chain data the features that could be detected were limited. A cluster of highly shared sequence variants was judged likely to represent a technical artifact of the sequencing pipeline. Several of the top co-occurrence clusters appeared to be linked to parvovirus B19, influenza, CMV and Epstein-Barr virus, according to a later analysis. An earlier analysis of several hundred of the donors showed that most TCR beta V segments appeared in productive rearrangements either about 87% or about 30% of the time, which broadly matched IMGT annotations. In the study, 150 to 200 TCR beta chains were listed as associated with cytomegalovirus. A later analysis found that TCR association rates varied across HLA loci, with DRB1 alleles showing the most associated TCRs and HLA-C alleles the fewest. The earlier analysis of some 540 of the donors excluded over 15 rarely observed V segments, including chromosome 9 orphons, because counts were too low. V-gene and J-gene trimming of TCR beta chains was associated with a missense DCLRE1C variant in a later genetic analysis, and the association was replicated in an independent cohort. Linkage disequilibrium might explain the correlated functional status among segregating V segments, but an unknown experimental factor could not be ruled out. The classifier was reported to diagnose cytomegalovirus status with high specificity and sensitivity in both the original and validation cohorts. Roughly uniform sequencing depth across donors was assumed in presence/absence analyses, although this assumption may not hold. In a later genetic analysis, fewer N-insertions in productive TCRs were reported among donors in an Asian-associated ancestry cluster than the 666-donor mean. Because some donors lacked HLA typing at each locus, the association tests relied only on the typed subset. Across donors, most TCR sequences were observed very rarely, whereas some public TCRs were present in many individuals. In vitro tests confirmed that a few of the cytomegalovirus-associated TCR beta chains recognize cytomegalovirus antigens. A further reported finding was that TCR beta sequences accurately predicted the HLA-A and HLA-B alleles for most subjects in the first cohort. For the cohort, immune exposure information was limited to CMV serostatus. In a later analysis, HLA-associated TCR beta chains showed more clonal expansion and lower generation probabilities than non-associated chains that were equally common. The 87-base-pair reads could not distinguish some IMGT-functional V segments, including TRBV6-2 and TRBV6-3, so those segments were excluded.

Regarding this clone: Its antigen is still unknown. The junction differs from germline at one of its ends, possibly a read error.

The cohort comprised 550 to 700 healthy bone marrow donors. At the time of sampling, all cohort members were nominally healthy, though unrecorded immune exposures were likely present. The donor was CMV seropositive and was included in the group of some 290 seropositive cohort members. A peripheral blood sample was collected from each donor, and TCR beta sequencing was performed on peripheral blood mononuclear cells. Genomic DNA extraction from the blood cell samples was performed with the Qiagen DNeasy Blood Extraction Kit. The CDR3 goes from the cysteine to the phenylalanine over 12 residues. CDR3 DNA is the only sequence kept; it has 36 bases, read in frame from the first base. From a lookup of the germline V gene (reference sequence), CDR1 and CDR2 are SEHNR and FQNEAQ. The method behind the library was the immunoSEQ multiplex PCR assay. A mixture of 60 forward primers for TCR Vbeta segments and 13 reverse primers for TCR Jbeta segments was used in the multiplex PCR. The CDR3 region of rearranged TCR beta genes was amplified from genomic DNA with a multiplex PCR assay. The amplified TCR beta libraries were sequenced on the Illumina HiSeq System as 87-base-pair reads. The study's processing was this. A later analysis counted about 80 million unique TCR beta chains across the roughly 700 repertoires, and 10 million to 11 million of these chains were shared by at least two donors. Raw reads were error-corrected and collapsed into unique sequences with a nearest-neighbor algorithm that merged closely related sequences to remove PCR and sequencing errors. V, D and J gene segments were assigned by aligning CDR3 sequences to IMGT reference sequences. For a sequence to be retained, a match of at least six nucleotides to both a V gene segment and a J gene segment was required. A rearrangement was called productive if the CDR3 had no stop codons and remained in frame with V and J, and every other rearrangement was called non-productive. Following IMGT convention, CDR3 was defined as the stretch from the second conserved V-encoded cysteine to the conserved J-encoded phenylalanine. In an earlier analysis of just under 600 of the donors, sequences lacking an unambiguous match to a single V gene segment were excluded. In an earlier analysis of several hundred of the donors, a V segment was called functional when productive rearrangements were above 56.7%, and segregating when the standard deviation between donors exceeded 5%. A statistical classification framework was built to diagnose cytomegalovirus status from the catalog of TCR beta chain sequences. V and J gene assignment, in a later analysis, came from comparing TCR nucleotide sequences with IMGT/GENE-DB human TR gene sequences. A later analysis assigned CDR3 sequences and most-parsimonious VDJ recombination scenarios with the TCRdist pipeline. In a later analysis, every TCR beta chain was defined by the combination of its CDR3 amino acid sequence and its V-gene family, and reads without a unique V-gene family were dropped. A later analysis removed 592 highly shared, low-generation-probability nucleotide sequences to deal with suspected cross-contamination and a sequencing artifact. For each public chain, a later analysis derived a clonal expansion index from normalized ranks of inferred template counts within each repertoire. In a later analysis, generation probabilities were computed with a VDJ recombination model fitted to out-of-frame rearrangements, and the resulting probabilities were checked against IGoR. Hypergeometric tests were used in a later analysis to score TCR-TCR, TCR-HLA and TCR-CMV co-occurrence, with a repertoire-size bias correction applied to the TCR pairs. False discovery rates were estimated in a later analysis by permuting HLA or CMV assignments 20 times. A later analysis grouped co-occurring TCRs with DBSCAN, adding TCRdist sequence similarity when clustering within HLA-allele-positive subsets. Repertoires with fewer than 30,000 or more than 120,000 public chains were left out of co-occurrence clustering, as were about 5 repertoires with anomalous nucleotide sharing. TCRdb retrieved this table from immuneACCESS and kept in-frame rearrangements only. Not all clones are present; in checked studies, unresolved V genes account for under half, and no reason is known for the remainder. V and J calls plus clone size are reproduced from that table; the DNA served to infer D and trimming. Counted in this sample were more than 110,000 clones; 82% of them appeared once. Of the sample, around 1.5% falls within the top ten clones.

This sequence uses TRBV7-9 and TRBJ2-7; no confident D gene assignment can be made. The sequencing sample was made of PBMCs. The clonotype originates from a man aged 25-45 years in good health and CMV-seropositive. The bases are TGTTCCAGCAGCCAAGTCCCCGGGGAGCAGTACTTC. Its protein reads: CSSSQVPGEQYF.